This TCR beta chain was captured by sequencing in a study of blood T cell repertoires in COVID-19. The CDR3 has 13 amino acids. The germline V gene has CDR1 SGDLS and CDR2 YYNGEE. The ends were cut back, 3 bases at V and 0 bases at J, with 5 bases in the middle. Original analysis: Counts of nucleated cells, estimated from reference gene primer amplification, were obtained. TCRdb's table, derived via immunoSEQ multiplex PCR, lists solely in-frame clones and lacks some. V, J and clone size are those of that table, while D and trimming were read from the DNA. This sample has around 250,000 clones, with approximately 82% found just once.

Sample: peripheral blood. The chain links TRBV9 to TRBJ2-3; D uncertain. The clonotype originates from a woman of 80 years or more with acute or convalescent COVID-19. The CDR3 DNA reads as TGTGCCAGCAGCGAGAGTAGCACAGATACGCAGTATTTT. It yields the protein CASSESSTDTQYF.